The 31 T cell receptor beta chains presented below share a single source sample, sequenced in a study of blood T cell repertoires in COVID-19. Data came from immunoSEQ multiplex PCR; TCRdb stores just in-frame clones and leaves some out. The profile shows fewer than 75,000 clones, about nine tenths of them singletons. The sample was peripheral blood. The receptors derive from a human donor in a cohort sampled during active COVID-19.

In its sample, this clone was seen once. The chain combines TRBV5-6 with TRBJ2-3; tentatively, D is TRBD1 (6 bases). The CDR3 length is 15 residues. The germline CDR1 and CDR2 sequences are SGHDT and YYEEEE. Trimming took 4 bases from V and 0 from J, leaving 12 bases between them. The CDR3 reads CASSADRWSTDTQYF. The CDR3 nucleotides are TGTGCCAGCAGCGCCGACAGGTGGAGCACAGATACGCAGTATTTT.

The V call is TRBV28, the J call TRBJ1-2; D remains unclear. This CDR3 has 15 amino acids. Looked up from germline, CDR1 is MDHEN and CDR2 is SYDVKM. Deletions cut 1 base from V and 5 bases from J, with 14 bases between. CDR3 amino acids: CASSLFSPFEYGYTF. The CDR3 bases are TGTGCCAGCAGTTTATTCTCTCCGTTCGAGTATGGCTACACCTTC.

The chain joins TRBV21-1 to TRBJ2-6; TRBD2, as called in the table, went unchecked against the DNA. TRBV21-1 is a pseudogene. CDR3 size: 21 residues. The CDR3 sequence is CASSTWTSGVSGISGANVLTF. In DNA form, the CDR3 reads TGTGCCAGCAGCACCTGGACTAGCGGGGTATCTGGGATCTCCGGGGCCAACGTCCTGACTTTC.

This rearrangement joins TRBV30 to TRBJ2-2; 9 bases line up with TRBD1. This CDR3 comprises 13 residues. The germline gives CDR1 GTSNPN, CDR2 SVGIG (reference sequence). The CDR3 DNA reads as TGTGCTACGGACAGGGGACAAACCGGGGAGCTGTTTTTT. Protein product: CATDRGQTGELFF.

The genes are TRBV21-1 and TRBJ2-1; TRBD1, the D gene given by the table, was not confirmed from the DNA. TRBV21-1 is recorded as a pseudogene. CDR3 length: 16 residues. The chain's CDR3 is CASSPSRKSSYNEQFF. The DNA for the CDR3 is TGTGCCAGCAGCCCCTCCAGGAAGAGCTCCTACAATGAGCAGTTCTTC.

This clone was seen a single time. The chain combines TRBV19 with TRBJ2-7, with a weak D call TRBD2 (6 bases). CDR1 and CDR2 (germline): LNHDA, SQIVND (reference sequence). Trimming shortened V by 5 bases and J by 3 bases, and 17 bases separated the two germline ends. The length of the CDR3 is 15 residues. In DNA, the CDR3 is TGTGCCAGTAGTTATGCGGCGCCGGGGGTCTACGAGCAGTACTTC. This encodes CASSYAAPGVYEQYF.

As to this clone: Other DNA sequences in this sample translate to the same CDR3. The chain has TRBV7-2 and TRBJ2-2; TRBD2 aligns across 10 bases. The junction had 3 bases not matched to a gene; V was cut back by 0 bases and J by 5 bases. The CDR3 is 16 amino acids. Germline CDR1 is SGHTA and CDR2 is FQGNSA. The CDR3 here is CASSLAASGSTGELFF. The CDR3 DNA reads as TGTGCCAGCAGCTTAGCGGCTAGCGGGAGTACCGGGGAGCTGTTTTTT.

This chain connects TRBV19 to TRBJ1-4, with D possibly matching TRBD1 (6 bases). The CDR3 runs to 14 residues. The V end was cut by 5 bases, the J end by 0 bases, with 7 bases between. Germline assignment: CDR1 LNHDA and CDR2 SQIVND (reference sequence). The CDR3 region is CASSYRATNEKLFF. In DNA, the CDR3 is TGTGCCAGTAGTTACAGGGCAACTAATGAAAAACTGTTTTTT.

The chain links TRBV19 to TRBJ2-7; weak D call: TRBD1 (6 bases). Trimming pared 1 base from V and 5 bases from J, leaving 9 bases between. This CDR3 has 13 amino acids. Germline CDR1 reads LNHDA; CDR2 reads SQIVND (reference sequence). CDR3 amino acids: CASSIVTGHEQYF. In nucleotides, the CDR3 is TGTGCCAGTAGTATAGTGACAGGCCACGAGCAGTACTTC.

The rearrangement uses TRBV6-5 and TRBJ2-1; TRBD2 aligns across 8 bases. The V segment lost 5 bases and the J segment 1 base; nucleotides outside the gene matches: 4. Germline lookup yields CDR1 MNHEY and CDR2 SVGAGI. This CDR3 contains 15 residues. In DNA, the CDR3 is TGTGCCAGCAGTCTTAGCGGGGATTCCTACAATGAGCAGTTCTTC. Its protein is CASSLSGDSYNEQFF.

The gene calls are TRBV2 and TRBJ2-2; D perhaps matches TRBD2 (6 bases). Between the trimmed V and J ends, which lost 6 bases and 7 bases, there was a span of 12 bases. The CDR3 is 13 amino acids. From germline, CDR1 is SNHLY and CDR2 FYNNEI. In DNA form, the CDR3 reads TGTGCCAGCAGGGGGAGGACTTTCGGGGAGCTGTTTTTT. Its translation is CASRGRTFGELFF.

V usage is TRBV10-3 and J usage is TRBJ2-5, with a possible D match to TRBD1 (6 bases). The CDR3 runs to 14 residues. Germline V gives CDR1 ENHRY, CDR2 SYGVKD. V was cut by 4 bases and J by 5 bases, with 14 bases left in between. This CDR3 reads CAISVGGYAETQYF. Written as DNA, the CDR3 is TGTGCCATCAGTGTTGGGGGCTATGCGGAGACCCAGTACTTC.

The J gene is TRBJ2-1, the V gene TRBV2; D is possibly TRBD2 (5 bases). Germline V gene sequence: CDR1 SNHLY, CDR2 FYNNEI. CDR3 length: 13 amino acids. The V gene lost 6 bases and the J gene lost 7 bases, with 13 bases spanning the gap. The CDR3 region is CASSLLVSNEQFF. CDR3 in DNA: TGTGCCAGCAGCCTACTAGTTAGTAATGAGCAGTTCTTC. The variable domain in full, with the rest retrieved from reference TRBV2 and TRBJ2-1, is EPEVTQTPSHQVTQMGQEVILRCVPISNHLYFYWYRQILGQKVEFLVSFYNNEISEKSEIFDDQFSVERPDGSNFTLKIRSTKLEDSAMYFCASSLLVSNEQFFGPGTRLTVL.

The chain couples TRBV28 to TRBJ1-5, with D maybe TRBD1 (6 bases). Trimming stripped 7 bases from V and 2 bases from J, with 15 bases between. CDR3 length equals 15 residues. Germline V lookup: CDR1 MDHEN, CDR2 SYDVKM. The CDR3 coding sequence is TGTGCCAGCAACCTAGGGGGGGTGGGCAATCAGCCCCAGCATTTT. Residues: CASNLGGVGNQPQHF. The entire variable domain, with the rest obtained from reference TRBV28 and TRBJ1-5, is as follows: DVKVTQSSRYLVKRTGEKVFLECVQDMDHENMFWYRQDPGLGLRLIYFSYDVKMKEKGDIPEGYSVSREKKERFSLILESASTNQTSMYLCASNLGGVGNQPQHFGDGTRLSIL.

This chain links TRBV4-3 with TRBJ1-1, with D unclear. Between the trimmed V and J ends, which lost 1 base and 1 base, there was a span of 7 bases. The CDR3 totals 14 residues. Germline V gene sequence: CDR1 LGHNA, CDR2 YSLEER. CDR3 in amino acids: CASSQALRNTEAFF. The CDR3 DNA sequence: TGCGCCAGCAGCCAAGCGCTTAGGAACACTGAAGCTTTCTTT.

This clone came up once. The chain links TRBV5-1 to TRBJ2-1, with 11 nucleotides matching TRBD2. Germline V gene lookup returns CDR1 SGHRS and CDR2 YFSETQ. The V gene end was trimmed by 4 bases and the J gene end by 5 bases; junction bases not matched to a gene: 5. The CDR3 consists of 15 residues. The CDR3 sequence is CASSLGLAADNEQFF. In DNA, the CDR3 is TGCGCCAGCAGCCTGGGACTAGCGGCCGACAATGAGCAGTTCTTC.

V is TRBV27 and J is TRBJ1-2; 7 bases align to TRBD1. The ends lost 4 bases at V and 1 base at J; junction bases unmatched: 6. Germline V gene sequence: CDR1 MNHEY, CDR2 SMNVEV (reference sequence). This CDR3 is built from 15 residues. CDR3 DNA sequence: TGTGCCAGCAGTTCCCGACAGGGACTTAACTATGGCTACACCTTC. It translates to CASSSRQGLNYGYTF.

The chain is built from TRBV27 and TRBJ2-7; 9 bases match TRBD1. V dropped 2 bases and J dropped 7; count of bases not matched to a gene: 3. Germline-derived CDR1 and CDR2 are MNHEY and SMNVEV (reference sequence). This CDR3 has 13 amino acids. The CDR3 sequence: CASSLTGGDEQYF. CDR3 nucleotides: TGTGCCAGCAGTTTAACAGGGGGCGATGAGCAGTACTTC.

CDR3 in amino acids: CASINWGDTEAFF. Here the CDR3 DNA reads TGTGCCAGCATCAATTGGGGAGACACTGAAGCTTTCTTT. The rearrangement uses TRBV25-1 and TRBJ1-1; no definite D call. In germline, CDR1 is MGHDK, CDR2 SYGVNS. Trimming took 7 bases from V and 3 from J, leaving 12 bases between them. This CDR3 is 13 amino acids long.

The chain is built from TRBV6-2 or TRBV6-3 and TRBJ2-5, with a tentative D call TRBD2 (5 bases). This CDR3 spans 14 amino acids. The V end was cut by 3 bases, the J end by 0 bases, with 8 bases between. CDR1 is MNHEY and CDR2 is SVGEGT in the germline V gene. CDR3 loop: CASSYGGDQETQYF. CDR3 bases: TGTGCCAGCAGTTATGGAGGCGACCAAGAGACCCAGTACTTC.

The chain uses TRBV6-1 and TRBJ1-6; perhaps TRBD1 as D (5 bases). The germline V and J ends were trimmed by 2 bases and 1 base, with 18 bases remaining between them. Germline CDR1 reads MNHNS; CDR2 reads SASEGT. The CDR3 is 19 amino acids. The CDR3 sequence: CASSEKGRGAGSYNSPLHF. The CDR3 DNA reads TGTGCCAGCAGTGAAAAGGGAAGAGGCGCAGGGTCCTATAATTCACCCCTCCACTTT.

The chain employs TRBV6-5 and TRBJ2-1; a weak D match, TRBD1 (7 bases). CDR3 size: 15 residues. Germline loops: CDR1 MNHEY, CDR2 SVGAGI. V lost 6 bases, J lost 2 bases, and 14 bases lay in between. DNA of the CDR3: TGTGCCAGCAGGGAGGGGGCGCCGGCCTACAATGAGCAGTTCTTC. It translates to CASREGAPAYNEQFF.

DNA of the CDR3: TGTGCCAGCAGCACCAATGCGGGGGCGGATGGCACCGGGGAGCTGTTTTTT. Translated, it gives CASSTNAGADGTGELFF. The gene calls are TRBV7-3 and TRBJ2-2; TRBD2 is a possible D gene (7 bases). Germline V gives CDR1 SGHTA, CDR2 FQGTGA. With 5 bases removed from V and 4 bases from J, the gap between germline ends came to 20 bases. This CDR3 spans 17 amino acids. The full variable domain, completed using reference TRBV7-3 and TRBJ2-2, is GAGVSQTPSNKVTEKGKYVELRCDPISGHTALYWYRQSLGQGPEFLIYFQGTGAADDSGLPNDRFFAVRPEGSVSTLKIQRTERGDSAVYLCASSTNAGADGTGELFFGEGSRLTVL.

The chain links TRBV29-1 to TRBJ1-2; no definite D call. V shed 2 bases and J shed 2 bases, with 6 bases lying between them. The germline CDR1 and CDR2 sequences are SQVTM and ANQGSEA. CDR3 length: 12 amino acids. The DNA of the CDR3 is TGCAGCGTTGAACTATCCAACTATGGCTACACCTTC. This encodes CSVELSNYGYTF.

V is TRBV6-2 or TRBV6-3 and J is TRBJ2-1; 8 bases map to TRBD1. This CDR3 spans 16 amino acids. Trimming at V came to 5 bases and at J to 8 bases, leaving 14 bases not matched to a gene. In germline, CDR1 is MNHEY, CDR2 SVGEGT. The CDR3 bases are TGTGCCAGCAGTCGAAGCCAGACAGGGGAATTCGATGAGCAGTTCTTC. The encoded protein is CASSRSQTGEFDEQFF.

This clone was picked up a small number of times. This sequence joins TRBV6-2 or TRBV6-3 and TRBJ2-1; D not certain. The CDR3 is made up of 13 amino acids. The ends were cut back, 5 bases at V and 0 bases at J, with 5 bases in the middle. The V gene's germline CDR1 is MNHEY and CDR2 SVGEGT. The DNA for the CDR3 is TGTGCCAGCAGTGGCCGCTCCTACAATGAGCAGTTCTTC. It translates to CASSGRSYNEQFF.

J is TRBJ2-3 and V is TRBV28; no reliable D call. The CDR3 contains 15 residues. V lost 2 bases and J lost 1, with 10 bases in between. The V gene's germline CDR1 is MDHEN and CDR2 SYDVKM. CDR3 region: CASSLLSGGTDTQYF. In DNA form, the CDR3 reads TGTGCCAGCAGTTTACTATCCGGTGGCACAGATACGCAGTATTTT.

The chain is built from TRBV29-1 and TRBJ1-2, with D hard to call. Germline V gene data show CDR1 as SQVTM and CDR2 as ANQGSEA. The CDR3 totals 11 residues. The V gene lost 4 bases and the J gene lost 5 bases, with 8 bases spanning the gap. The CDR3, as DNA: TGCAGCGTTGGGGCAGAATATGGCTACACCTTC. Translating it yields CSVGAEYGYTF.

The chain joins TRBV20-1 to TRBJ2-5; 7 bases agree with TRBD2. The CDR3 has 11 residues. Germline-derived CDR1 and CDR2 are DFQATT and SNEGSKA (reference sequence). The J segment lost 0 bases and the V segment lost 8 bases, leaving 0 bases of the junction unmatched. CDR3 amino acids: CSRGDQETQYF. CDR3 coding DNA: TGCAGTCGGGGGGACCAAGAGACCCAGTACTTC.

This clone has a single count. V usage is TRBV11-2 and J usage is TRBJ2-3; D uncertain. Germline V gene data show CDR1 as SGHAT and CDR2 as FQNNGV. The ends were cut back, 6 bases at V and 2 bases at J, with 18 bases in the middle. CDR3 length equals 16 residues. CDR3 nucleotides: TGTGCCAGCAGTACCCGTTTAGCTCGGAACACAGATACGCAGTATTTT. It yields the protein CASSTRLARNTDTQYF.

The CDR3 nucleotides read TGTGCCAGTAGCAGACAGGGGCCGAATAATTCACCCCTCCACTTT. Translating it yields CASSRQGPNNSPLHF. This sequence joins TRBV19 and TRBJ1-6, with 8 bases aligning to TRBD1. The CDR3 is 15 amino acids. The germline V gene has CDR1 LNHDA and CDR2 SQIVND (reference sequence). The trim removed 6 bases at V and 5 bases at J, leaving 6 bases unmatched.